This T cell receptor (beta chain) was identified during a study of shared T cell receptors in the human thymus. TCRdb's copy holds only in-frame clones and misses some; the assay was immunoSEQ multiplex PCR. The table shows 700,000 or so clones, with roughly 85% occurring only once. The CDR3 is 14 residues long. Germline lookup yields CDR1 SGHTA and CDR2 FQGNSA. V was shortened by 2 bases and J by 1 base, with 6 bases between the two germline ends. This sample was shared with a second study, whose subject was human thymus T cells. That publication notes: It was healthy Finnish infants having corrective surgery for congenital heart defects who were the donors. Resections were taken during corrective heart surgery, and the thymus tissue came from these. There appeared to be biased usage of V and J genes in thymic and blood repertoires. The related literature has documented a marked overlap of thymic repertoires among unrelated individuals.

The receptor comes from a girl under three years old with a congenital heart defect. V is TRBV7-2 and J is TRBJ1-5, with D unresolved. Sequenced material: thymocytes. The CDR3 here is CASSLLGSNQPQHF. The DNA for the CDR3 is TGTGCCAGCAGCTTATTGGGCAGCAATCAGCCCCAGCATTTT.